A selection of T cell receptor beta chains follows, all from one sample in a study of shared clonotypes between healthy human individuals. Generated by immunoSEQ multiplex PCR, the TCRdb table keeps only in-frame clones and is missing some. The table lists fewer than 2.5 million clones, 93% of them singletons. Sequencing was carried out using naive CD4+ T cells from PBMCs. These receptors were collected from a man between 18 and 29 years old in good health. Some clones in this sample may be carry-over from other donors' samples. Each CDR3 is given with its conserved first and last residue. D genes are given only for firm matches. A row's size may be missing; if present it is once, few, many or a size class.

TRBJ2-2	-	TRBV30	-	CAWSALNTGELFF	TGTGCCTGGAGTGCACTGAACACCGGGGAGCTGTTTTTT
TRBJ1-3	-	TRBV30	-	CASTPVTGNTIYF	TGTGCCTCTACCCCAGTGACTGGAAACACCATATATTTT
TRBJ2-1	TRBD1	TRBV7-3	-	CASSSYGQGATNEQFF	TGTGCCAGCAGCTCCTACGGACAGGGGGCGACCAATGAGCAGTTCTTC
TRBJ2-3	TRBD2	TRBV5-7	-	CASSCRGLAGGLDTQYF	TGTGCCAGCAGCTGCAGAGGACTAGCGGGAGGTTTGGATACGCAGTATTTT
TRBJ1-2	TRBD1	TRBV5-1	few	CASSLAGQDYGYTF	TGCGCCAGCAGCTTGGCGGGACAGGACTATGGCTACACCTTC
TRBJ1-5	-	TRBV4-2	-	CASRLSDSSNQPQHF	TGTGCCAGCAGGCTTTCGGACAGTAGCAATCAGCCCCAGCATTTT
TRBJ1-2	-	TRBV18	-	CASSPSETPRRGYTF	TGTGCCAGCTCACCTTCAGAGACGCCTCGGCGCGGCTACACCTTC
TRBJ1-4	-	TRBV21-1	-	CASSRARRDRLSNEKLFF	TGTGCCAGCAGCAGAGCCCGGAGGGACAGGCTCTCTAATGAAAAACTGTTTTTT
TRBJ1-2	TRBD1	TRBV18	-	CASSRTGTGNYGYTF	TGTGCCAGCTCACGAACGGGGACAGGGAACTATGGCTACACCTTC
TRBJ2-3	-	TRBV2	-	CASRAGTPRADTQYF	TGTGCCAGCAGGGCAGGGACCCCGAGGGCAGATACGCAGTATTTT
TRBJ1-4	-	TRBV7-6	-	CASSLSNGDKLFF	TGTGCCAGCAGTCTATCCAACGGGGATAAACTGTTTTTT
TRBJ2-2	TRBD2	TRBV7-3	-	CASSLQGLAGAGGELFF	TGTGCCAGCAGCTTACAGGGACTAGCGGGAGCTGGCGGGGAGCTGTTTTTT
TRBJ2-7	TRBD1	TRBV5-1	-	CASSWAGQGAEEQYF	TGCGCCAGCAGCTGGGCGGGACAGGGGGCGGAAGAGCAGTACTTC
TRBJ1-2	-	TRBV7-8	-	CASSTTAYGYTF	TGTGCCAGCAGCACGACCGCATATGGCTACACCTTC
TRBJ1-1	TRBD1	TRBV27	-	CASSPRTGVVTEAFF	TGTGCCAGCAGTCCGAGAACAGGGGTAGTCACTGAAGCTTTCTTT
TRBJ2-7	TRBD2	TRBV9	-	CASSVGPSGAYYEQYF	TGTGCCAGCAGCGTAGGACCTAGCGGGGCGTACTACGAGCAGTACTTC
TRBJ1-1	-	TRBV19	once	CASSIEGGGSAEAFF	TGTGCCAGTAGTATAGAGGGCGGAGGGTCAGCTGAAGCTTTCTTT